This T cell receptor beta chain is drawn from a study of PD-1 blockade in classical Hodgkin lymphoma. Relapse was seen in all patients after autologous stem cell transplantation, and brentuximab vedotin exposure was variable. About this clone: Antigen: not known.

This CDR3 has 16 residues. The V gene end was trimmed by 0 bases and the J gene end by 5 bases; junction bases not matched to a gene: 6. Germline V lookup: CDR1 SGHNT, CDR2 YYREEE (reference sequence). General study findings and limits: The origin of the repertoire differences remains undefined, with disease activity or prior therapy as possible causes.

Assay used: immunoSEQ multiplex PCR; TCRdb lists only in-frame clones, some missing. The data contain more than 90,000 clones, 81% of them singletons. The TCR comes from a human donor with classical Hodgkin lymphoma. Sample: peripheral blood mononuclear cells (PBMCs), taken before the second cycle of nivolumab. V usage is TRBV5-4 and J usage is TRBJ1-4; 8 bases align to TRBD1. The CDR3 here is CASSLDIGQGNEKLFF. The CDR3 DNA is TGTGCCAGCAGCTTGGATATAGGACAGGGAAATGAAAAACTGTTTTTT.